Following are 30 T cell receptor beta chains from one sample sequenced in a study of blood T cell repertoires in COVID-19 (dated by TCRdb to the early 2020s). Library method: the immunoSEQ multiplex PCR assay. This is the immuneACCESS table as TCRdb keeps it, with only in-frame sequences that have V and J called. A part of the clones is gone; compared with another copy, unresolved V genes explain less than half, and the rest is unexplained. Present in this sample are roughly 100,000 clones, 91% of which were seen just once. The ten largest clones capture roughly 17% of the sample. Sequencing input: peripheral blood. The origin of the receptors is a man aged 45-65 years with acute or convalescent COVID-19.

The chain has TRBV3-1 (or the pseudogene TRBV3-2) and TRBJ2-6; D unclear. Germline V gene sequence: CDR1 LGHDT, CDR2 YNNKEL (reference sequence). Trimming shortened V by 5 bases and J by 0 bases, and 2 bases separated the two germline ends. The CDR3 runs to 13 residues. The CDR3 here is CASSYSGANVLTF. The DNA of the CDR3 is TGTGCCAGCAGCTACTCTGGGGCCAACGTCCTGACTTTC.

The chain carries TRBV7-2 and TRBJ2-2; D is possibly TRBD1 (5 bases). Between the trimmed V and J ends, which lost 7 bases and 0 bases, there was a span of 15 bases. Germline lookup yields CDR1 SGHTA and CDR2 FQGNSA. This CDR3 is 16 amino acids long. The CDR3 sequence: CASTLSGRANTGELFF. CDR3 coding DNA: TGTGCCAGCACCCTTTCGGGCAGGGCGAACACCGGGGAGCTGTTTTTT.

The CDR3 nucleotides read TGCAGCGTTGAAGGTGAACCGAGAGGAAACACCATATATTTT. This sequence encodes CSVEGEPRGNTIYF. The chain links TRBV29-1 to TRBJ1-3; unclear D gene. Trimming stripped 1 base from V and 4 bases from J, with 11 bases between. The CDR3 loop spans 14 amino acids. Per the germline V gene, CDR1 is SQVTM and CDR2 is ANQGSEA.

V gene TRBV3-1 (or the pseudogene TRBV3-2) combines with J gene TRBJ1-5; 8 nucleotides line up with TRBD1. CDR1 is LGHDT and CDR2 is YNNKEL in the germline V gene (reference sequence). CDR3 size: 16 residues. Losses at the gene ends were 4 bases for V and 7 bases for J; bases not matched to a gene: 12. CDR3 sequence: CASSPTGGGWKQPQHF. Here the CDR3 DNA reads TGTGCCAGCAGCCCAACAGGGGGAGGATGGAAGCAGCCCCAGCATTTT.

The chain uses TRBV19 and TRBJ2-1; tentative D call: TRBD1 (5 bases). The CDR3 has 16 residues. Germline CDR1 reads LNHDA; CDR2 reads SQIVND (reference sequence). The V and J ends lost 1 base and 0 bases respectively, with 10 bases between them. The DNA of the CDR3 is TGTGCCAGTAGTATAGGGGGCACGAGCTCCTACAATGAGCAGTTCTTC. Protein: CASSIGGTSSYNEQFF.

The chain combines TRBV6-2 or TRBV6-3 with TRBJ1-2; 10 positions agree with TRBD1. There are 13 residues in the CDR3. CDR1 is MNHEY and CDR2 is SVGEGT in the germline V gene. The J segment lost 5 bases and the V segment lost 6 bases, leaving 3 bases of the junction unmatched. This CDR3 reads CASSGTGDYGYTF. The CDR3 nucleotides are TGTGCCAGCAGCGGGACAGGGGATTATGGCTACACCTTC.

The chain links TRBV7-9 to TRBJ2-3; D remains unclear. This CDR3 has 13 residues. V was trimmed by 4 bases and J by 4 bases, leaving 9 bases between them. CDR1 is SEHNR and CDR2 is FQNEAQ in the germline V gene (reference sequence). CDR3 in DNA: TGTGCCAGCAGCTCGACGACTCCAGATACGCAGTATTTT. Translating gives CASSSTTPDTQYF.

This chain links TRBV7-9 with TRBJ1-2, with D possibly matching TRBD1 (6 bases). Looked up from germline, CDR1 is SEHNR and CDR2 is FQNEAQ (reference sequence). The CDR3 runs to 14 residues. V lost 1 base and J lost 7, with 13 bases in between. CDR3 residues: CASSLGRGRFGYTF. Written as DNA, the CDR3 is TGTGCCAGCAGCTTAGGCAGGGGAAGATTTGGCTACACCTTC.

The chain joins TRBV12-3 or TRBV12-4 to TRBJ2-7; TRBD1 aligns across 7 bases. The CDR3 extends over 12 amino acids. V lost 6 bases, J lost 5 bases, and 4 bases stayed unmatched. As DNA, the CDR3 is TGTGCCAGCAGCCAACAGGGGAACGAGCAGTACTTC. As protein: CASSQQGNEQYF.

This chain uses TRBV24-1 with TRBJ2-3; 7 nucleotides align to TRBD1. With 5 bases clipped from V and 2 bases from J, the junction kept 3 bases outside the gene matches. There are 14 residues in the CDR3. The germline V gene has CDR1 KGHDR and CDR2 SFDVKD. The CDR3 loop reads CATSVGTATDTQYF. CDR3 bases: TGTGCCACCAGTGTCGGGACAGCCACAGATACGCAGTATTTT.

This chain links TRBV7-9 with TRBJ1-5; 12 nucleotides align to TRBD1. The CDR3 runs 16 residues. Germline lookup yields CDR1 SEHNR and CDR2 FQNEAQ (reference sequence). Trimming cost V 5 bases and J 4 bases; bases outside gene matches: 6. CDR3 sequence reads: CASSPAGQGANQPQHF. CDR3 coding DNA: TGTGCCAGCAGCCCTGCGGGACAGGGGGCGAATCAGCCCCAGCATTTT.

The chain uses TRBV7-9 and TRBJ1-4; possibly TRBD1 for D (5 bases). The CDR3 is 13 amino acids. With 7 bases removed from V and 4 bases from J, the gap between germline ends came to 10 bases. The germline gives CDR1 SEHNR, CDR2 FQNEAQ (reference sequence). CDR3 residues: CASNGGSNEKLFF. The CDR3 DNA follows: TGTGCCAGCAATGGGGGGAGTAATGAAAAACTGTTTTTT. Variable domain in full (rest from reference TRBV7-9 and TRBJ1-4): DTGVSQNPRHKITKRGQNVTFRCDPISEHNRLYWYRQTLGQGPEFLTYFQNEAQLEKSRLLSDRFSAERPKGSFSTLEIQRTEQGDSAMYLCASNGGSNEKLFFGSGTQLSVL.

This rearrangement joins TRBV6-4 to TRBJ1-2; TRBD1 matches 9 bases. V lost 6 bases, J lost 4 bases, and 3 bases stayed unmatched. CDR3 size: 13 residues. Germline V CDR1 and CDR2: MRHNA, SNTAGT. The DNA of the CDR3 is TGTGCCAGCAGGGGACAGGGAGGCTATGGCTACACCTTC. Translating gives CASRGQGGYGYTF.

V is TRBV5-8 and J is TRBJ1-5, with no clear D. CDR1 SGHTS and CDR2 YDEGEE come from the germline V gene. The CDR3 sequence is 14 residues long. The ends were cut back, 1 base at V and 11 bases at J, with 16 bases in the middle. CDR3 in amino acids: CASSLIGRRVAQHF. The CDR3 nucleotides are TGTGCCAGCAGCTTGATTGGCCGTCGGGTGGCCCAGCATTTT.

The rearrangement links TRBV29-1 to TRBJ2-5; tentatively, D is TRBD2 (5 bases). This CDR3 is built from 14 residues. In germline, CDR1 is SQVTM, CDR2 ANQGSEA. With 0 bases removed from V and 3 bases from J, the gap between germline ends came to 11 bases. CDR3 region: CSVEDRRRKETQYF. Written as DNA, the CDR3 is TGCAGCGTTGAAGATCGTCGGAGGAAAGAGACCCAGTACTTC. Full variable domain (outside the CDR3, taken from reference TRBV29-1 and TRBJ2-5): SAVISQKPSRDICQRGTSLTIQCQVDSQVTMMFWYRQQPGQSLTLIATANQGSEATYESGFVIDKFPISRPNLTFSTLTVSNMSPEDSSIYLCSVEDRRRKETQYFGPGTRLLVL.

This clone was counted once. A read error may account for a junction end that differs from germline. The V gene is TRBV2, the J gene TRBJ1-5; D may be TRBD1 (5 bases). Germline loops: CDR1 SNHLY, CDR2 FYNNEI. The CDR3 runs to 13 residues. CDR3 sequence reads: CASSRQHNQPQHF. The CDR3 coding sequence is TGTGCTAGCAGCAGACAGCATAATCAGCCCCAGCATTTT. The full variable domain, rest sourced from reference TRBV2 and TRBJ1-5, is EPEVTQTPSHQVTQMGQEVILRCVPISNHLYFYWYRQILGQKVEFLVSFYNNEISEKSEIFDDQFSVERPDGSNFTLKIRSTKLEDSAMYFCASSRQHNQPQHFGDGTRLSIL.

The gene calls are TRBV11-2 and TRBJ1-3; 10 bases line up with TRBD1. CDR3 length: 15 residues. With V trimmed by 4 bases and J by 0 bases, 0 bases remained unmatched. Germline CDR1 and CDR2: SGHAT and FQNNGV. DNA of the CDR3: TGTGCCAGCAGCTGGACAGGGGGCTCTGGAAACACCATATATTTT. Protein: CASSWTGGSGNTIYF.

The V gene is TRBV2, the J gene TRBJ1-1; 7 bases map to TRBD1. CDR3 length: 14 amino acids. After removal of 7 bases from V and 6 bases from J, the junction contained 11 bases not matched to a gene. From germline, CDR1 is SNHLY and CDR2 FYNNEI. The CDR3, as DNA: TGTGCCAGCATAATCCTTCGACAGGGCCCTGAAGCTTTCTTT. Its protein is CASIILRQGPEAFF.

V and J are TRBV18 and TRBJ1-3; D gene uncertain. Germline CDR1 KGHSH, CDR2 LQKENI. There are 16 residues in the CDR3. V lost 3 bases to trimming and J lost 2 bases, with 14 bases between them. CDR3 nucleotide sequence: TGTGCCAGCTCACCTCGCGGCCAACTGGCTGGAAACACCATATATTTT. Amino acids: CASSPRGQLAGNTIYF.

V usage is TRBV15 and J usage is TRBJ1-1; D may be TRBD1 (5 bases). The CDR3 runs to 16 residues. Germline loops: CDR1 LNHNV, CDR2 YYDKDF (reference sequence). V was trimmed by 3 bases and J by 4 bases, leaving 18 bases between them. The CDR3 region has the DNA TGTGCCACCAGCAGTGAAGGGGTCCTCGGAACCACTGAAGCTTTCTTT. Protein sequence: CATSSEGVLGTTEAFF.

This sequence joins TRBV7-6 and TRBJ2-2; the D is unclear. Germline values: CDR1 SGHVS, CDR2 FNYEAQ. With 5 bases removed from V and 5 bases from J, the gap between germline ends came to 9 bases. The CDR3 loop spans 13 amino acids. The DNA for the CDR3 is TGTGCCAGCAGCCCATCCCGGACCGGGGAGCTGTTTTTT. Translating it yields CASSPSRTGELFF.

The chain links TRBV30 to TRBJ2-7, with D perhaps matching TRBD1 (6 bases). This CDR3 is built from 12 residues. Trimming took off 5 bases at V and 4 bases at J, with 12 bases between the two ends. The V gene's germline CDR1 is GTSNPN and CDR2 SVGIG (reference sequence). In nucleotides, the CDR3 is TGTGCCTGGTCCCAGGGGCCATACGAGCAGTACTTC. Protein: CAWSQGPYEQYF.

This chain connects TRBV7-3 to TRBJ2-3; D might be TRBD2 (6 bases). The V gene's germline CDR1 is SGHTA and CDR2 FQGTGA. The CDR3 sequence is 13 residues long. Deletions cut 3 bases from V and 4 bases from J, with 8 bases between. The CDR3 DNA follows: TGTGCCAGCAGCTTCGCGGGGCCAGATACGCAGTATTTT. This translates into CASSFAGPDTQYF.

The V and J genes are TRBV19 and TRBJ1-5; no definite D call. The CDR3 covers 13 residues. Per germline, CDR1 LNHDA and CDR2 SQIVND (reference sequence). With 5 bases removed from V and 4 bases from J, the gap between germline ends came to 9 bases. The CDR3 here is CASSLPQNQPQHF. The CDR3 bases are TGTGCCAGTAGTCTGCCACAGAATCAGCCCCAGCATTTT.

This clone showed up just a few times. V and J are TRBV3-1 (or the pseudogene TRBV3-2) and TRBJ2-3, with 15 bases aligning to TRBD2. Germline V gene data show CDR1 as LGHDT and CDR2 as YNNKEL (reference sequence). Losses at the gene ends were 4 bases for V and 4 bases for J; bases not matched to a gene: 12. The CDR3 covers 19 residues. The DNA of the CDR3 is TGTGCCAGCAGCCTGGGACTAGCGGGGGGCCATCGTCCTCCAGATACGCAGTATTTT. Translated: CASSLGLAGGHRPPDTQYF.

The chain is built from TRBV6-2 or TRBV6-3 and TRBJ2-3, with D possibly TRBD2 on 8 matching bases. Trimming shortened V by 5 bases and J by 3 bases, and 18 bases separated the two germline ends. Germline CDR1 MNHEY, CDR2 SVGEGT. This CDR3 comprises 16 residues. CDR3 DNA sequence: TGTGCCAGCAGTCCCGGGACAGCGGGGGTGACAGATACGCAGTATTTT. Translating gives CASSPGTAGVTDTQYF.

The rearrangement joins TRBV5-1 to TRBJ2-2; 10 nucleotides agree with TRBD2. The CDR3 runs to 18 residues. Trimming cost V 6 bases and J 2 bases; bases outside gene matches: 13. CDR1 and CDR2 (germline): SGHRS, YFSETQ. The DNA for the CDR3 is TGCGCCAGCACCACCGGGCTAGCGGGGGCCAAAAACACCGGGGAGCTGTTTTTT. Amino acids: CASTTGLAGAKNTGELFF.

The chain carries TRBV23-1 and TRBJ1-4; tentative D call: TRBD1 (6 bases). TRBV23-1 is an ORF for which the function is uncertain. Trimming removed 0 bases from V and 5 bases from J, with 10 bases in between. The CDR3 is 15 amino acids. The CDR3 nucleotides are TGCGCCAGCAGTCAATCGGGGCAGGGGAATGAAAAACTGTTTTTT. Its protein product is CASSQSGQGNEKLFF.

The gene calls are TRBV27 and TRBJ2-5; TRBD1 aligns across 7 bases. Unmatched junction bases numbered 15, after V lost 8 bases and J lost 3 bases. Germline assignment: CDR1 MNHEY and CDR2 SMNVEV (reference sequence). This CDR3 has 16 residues. Here the CDR3 reads CASRRPGTQGKETQYF. The CDR3 bases are TGTGCCAGCCGACGTCCCGGCACACAGGGGAAAGAGACCCAGTACTTC.

The gene calls are TRBV18 and TRBJ1-2; D might be TRBD1 (5 bases). Trimming removed 6 bases from V and 6 bases from J, with 14 bases in between. CDR1 and CDR2 from the germline V gene are KGHSH and LQKENI. The CDR3 is 13 amino acids. CDR3 region: CASSAQAGDGYTF. The CDR3 DNA sequence: TGTGCCAGCTCGGCACAGGCGGGGGATGGCTACACCTTC.